The sample holds a few counts of the clone carrying this T cell receptor beta chain. Its antigen is undetermined. The data were obtained in a study of response to subunit inactivated influenza vaccine. Study observations and caveats: Seasonal influenza vaccination, on each occasion, was suggested by the authors to recruit few new T cells.

MiXCR, applied by TCRdb to the RT-PCR reads, yields one record per CDR3 protein. The data show over 400,000 distinct CDR3 sequences, 10% to 15% seen once. The CDR3 totals 13 residues. V lost 6 bases and J lost 5; bases outside the gene matches: 6. Here the sequenced sample was PBMCs from blood, taken 40 to 50 days after vaccination. The chain couples TRBV12-3 or TRBV12-4 to TRBJ2-5; 7 positions match TRBD1. The TCR was taken from a man aged 50-60 years who received an inactivated influenza vaccine. The CDR3 is CASRSGTVETQYF. The CDR3 region has the DNA TGTGCCAGCAGATCCGGGACAGTGGAGACCCAGTACTTC.